Below, one TCR beta chain is given with its context. The data originate from a study of cytomegalovirus exposure and HLA in healthy donors. The V and J ends lost 2 bases and 2 bases, in that order; junction bases with no gene match: 4. Germline V gene data show CDR1 as SGHRS and CDR2 as YFSETQ. The CDR3 sequence is 15 residues long. PCR primers comprised 60 Vbeta and 13 Jbeta primers. The repertoire was sequenced with immunoSEQ multiplex PCR; TCRdb's copy has only in-frame clones and lacks some. The sample has tens of thousands of clones; about three fifths are singletons. Material: PBMCs. The sequence was collected from a man aged 45-60 years in good health and CMV-seropositive. V usage is TRBV5-1 and J usage is TRBJ2-5, with 9 bases matching TRBD2. CDR3 region: CASSFGAGGQETQYF. In nucleotides, the CDR3 is TGCGCCAGCAGCTTCGGAGCGGGGGGACAAGAGACCCAGTACTTC.